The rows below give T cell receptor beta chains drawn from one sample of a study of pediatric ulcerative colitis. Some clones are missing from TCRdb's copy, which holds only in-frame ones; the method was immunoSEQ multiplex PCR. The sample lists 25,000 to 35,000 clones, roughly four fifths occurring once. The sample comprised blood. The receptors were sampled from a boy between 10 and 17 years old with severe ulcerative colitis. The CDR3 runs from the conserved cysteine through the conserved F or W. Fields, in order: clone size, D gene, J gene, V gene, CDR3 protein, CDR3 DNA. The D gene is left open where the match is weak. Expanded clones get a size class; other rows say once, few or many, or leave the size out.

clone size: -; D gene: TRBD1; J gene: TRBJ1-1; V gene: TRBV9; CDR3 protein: CASSEAGQGADTEAFF; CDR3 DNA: TGTGCCAGCAGCGAGGCGGGACAGGGGGCGGACACTGAAGCTTTCTTT
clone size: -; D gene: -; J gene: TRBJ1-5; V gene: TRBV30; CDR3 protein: CAWSGGIQGQPQHF; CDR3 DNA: TGTGCCTGGAGTGGAGGGATCCAGGGTCAGCCCCAGCATTTT
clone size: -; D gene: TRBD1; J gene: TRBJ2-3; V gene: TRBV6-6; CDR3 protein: CASRTGQGTDTQYF; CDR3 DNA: TGTGCCAGCAGAACCGGACAGGGAACAGATACGCAGTATTTT
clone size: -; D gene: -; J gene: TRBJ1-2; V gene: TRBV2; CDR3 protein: CASSAVTGPNYGYTF; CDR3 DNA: TGTGCCAGCAGTGCGGTGACAGGCCCCAACTATGGCTACACCTTC
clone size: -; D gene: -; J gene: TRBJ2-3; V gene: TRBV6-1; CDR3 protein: CASSEASTDTQYF; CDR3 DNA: TGTGCCAGCAGTGAAGCGAGCACAGATACGCAGTATTTT
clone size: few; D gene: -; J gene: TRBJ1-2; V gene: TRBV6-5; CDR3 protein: CASSQEGEGYTF; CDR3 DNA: TGTGCCAGCAGCCAAGAAGGGGAGGGCTACACCTTC
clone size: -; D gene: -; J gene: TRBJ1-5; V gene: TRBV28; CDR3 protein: CASSPAGAYQPQHF; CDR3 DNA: TGTGCCAGCAGTCCGGCGGGGGCCTATCAGCCCCAGCATTTT
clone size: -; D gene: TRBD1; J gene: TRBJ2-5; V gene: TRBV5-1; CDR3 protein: CASSPDRASETQYF; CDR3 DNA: TGCGCCAGCAGCCCGGACAGGGCATCAGAGACCCAGTACTTC
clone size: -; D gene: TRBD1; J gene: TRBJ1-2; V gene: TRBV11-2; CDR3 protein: CASSNTGEGYTF; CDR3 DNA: TGTGCCAGCAGCAACACAGGGGAGGGCTACACCTTC
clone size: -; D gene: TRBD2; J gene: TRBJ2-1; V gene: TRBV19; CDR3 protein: CASSMGLLNEQFF; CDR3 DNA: TGTGCCAGTAGTATGGGACTACTAAATGAGCAGTTCTTC
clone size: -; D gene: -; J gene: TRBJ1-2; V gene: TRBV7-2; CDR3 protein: CASSSTGLRGYTF; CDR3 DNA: TGTGCCAGCAGCTCCACAGGTTTAAGAGGCTACACCTTC
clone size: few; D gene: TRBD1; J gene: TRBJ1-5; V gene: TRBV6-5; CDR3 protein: CASSRQGTQPQHF; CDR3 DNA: TGTGCCAGCAGTCGACAGGGCACTCAGCCCCAGCATTTT
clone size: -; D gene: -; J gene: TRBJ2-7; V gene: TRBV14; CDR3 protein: CASSQGGSHEQYF; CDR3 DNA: TGTGCCAGCAGCCAGGGAGGATCCCACGAGCAGTACTTC
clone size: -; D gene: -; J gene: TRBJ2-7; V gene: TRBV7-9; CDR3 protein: CASSSTAEQYF; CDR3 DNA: TGTGCCAGCAGCTCCACTGCGGAGCAGTACTTC
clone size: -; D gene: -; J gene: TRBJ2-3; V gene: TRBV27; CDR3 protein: CASSLRMGPYTDTQYF; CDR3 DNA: TGTGCCAGCAGTTTAAGGATGGGACCCTACACAGATACGCAGTATTTT
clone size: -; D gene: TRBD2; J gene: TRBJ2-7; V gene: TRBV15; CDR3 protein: CATSSESGGAYEQYF; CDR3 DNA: TGTGCCACCAGCAGCGAGAGCGGGGGGGCCTACGAGCAGTACTTC
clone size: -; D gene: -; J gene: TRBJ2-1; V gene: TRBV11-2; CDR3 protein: CASSLEGGRRNEQFF; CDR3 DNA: TGTGCCAGCAGCTTAGAGGGGGGGCGACGGAATGAGCAGTTCTTC